This entry lists 25 T cell receptor beta chains sequenced from one sample in a study of identical twins. One entry per CDR3 protein, called by TCRdb with MiXCR from the 5' RACE reads. The table has around 230,000 distinct CDR3 sequences, roughly a tenth seen once. Sequencing was done on a sample of memory (CD45RO+) T cells sorted from blood. These receptors all come from a woman under 30 in good health.

This clonotype came up a few times. The chain links TRBV29-1 to TRBJ2-2, with D tentatively TRBD1 (5 bases). The germline gives CDR1 SQVTM, CDR2 ANQGSEA. The ends were cut back, 2 bases at V and 3 bases at J, with 13 bases in the middle. CDR3 length: 15 amino acids. The CDR3 region has the DNA TGCAGCGTTGAAAGGGGCTTCGGCGACACCGGGGAGCTGTTTTTT. Its translation: CSVERGFGDTGELFF.

Remarks on this clonotype: A much larger clonotype is one base distant, so this may be a read error. The chain couples TRBV4-1 to TRBJ1-1, with D uncertain. The CDR3 spans 14 residues. The germline V and J ends were trimmed by 5 bases and 0 bases, with 10 bases remaining between them. From germline, CDR1 is MGHRA and CDR2 YSYEKL. The CDR3 sequence is CASSFGWVNTEAFF. CDR3 DNA sequence: TGCGCCAGCAGCTTCGGGTGGGTGAACACTGAAGCTTTCTTT.

Many counts were recorded for this clonotype. This chain joins TRBV6-5 and TRBJ2-5; 8 bases agree with TRBD1. CDR1 is MNHEY, CDR2 SVGAGI, per germline. The V and J ends lost 2 bases and 5 bases, in that order; junction bases with no gene match: 7. CDR3 length equals 15 residues. As DNA, the CDR3 is TGTGCCAGCAGTTACGGCTCAGGGGGCCGGGAGACCCAGTACTTC. Amino acids: CASSYGSGGRETQYF.

This clonotype was detected a few times. The chain joins TRBV5-5 to TRBJ2-5; unclear D gene. V lost 0 bases and J 5 bases, leaving 14 bases between the germline ends. Germline CDR1 and CDR2: SGHKS and YYEKEE (reference sequence). CDR3 length equals 15 residues. CDR3 protein: CASSLDGFGAETQYF. CDR3 bases: TGTGCCAGCAGCTTGGACGGCTTTGGCGCGGAGACCCAGTACTTC.

The chain uses TRBV5-1 and TRBJ2-7; the D gene is possibly TRBD1 (5 bases). The CDR3 is 17 residues long. V lost 4 bases to trimming and J lost 6 bases, with 26 bases between them. Germline assignment: CDR1 SGHRS and CDR2 YFSETQ. The CDR3 sequence is CASSRLGQPRLSLEQYF. CDR3 bases: TGCGCCAGCAGCCGGTTGGGGCAGCCAAGGTTATCCCTCGAGCAGTACTTC.

This clonotype has a handful of counts. The chain carries TRBV13 and TRBJ2-5; D unresolved. Looked up from germline, CDR1 is PRHDT and CDR2 is FYEKMQ (reference sequence). Trimming took 5 bases from V and 9 from J, leaving 19 bases between them. The CDR3 loop spans 14 amino acids. The CDR3 nucleotides read TGTGCCAGCAGCCACCAGACTGACCTTGGGCCCCAGTACTTC. Translated, it gives CASSHQTDLGPQYF.

In its sample, this clonotype was seen a few times. V usage is TRBV12-3 or TRBV12-4 and J usage is TRBJ1-4, with D uncertain. Trimming stripped 5 bases from V and 2 bases from J, with 21 bases between. This CDR3 comprises 18 residues. CDR3 in DNA: TGTGCCAGCAGTCGGCGGACCATAGGATTTGCGACTAATGAAAAACTGTTTTTT. Translated, it gives CASSRRTIGFATNEKLFF.

This clonotype came up many times. The V gene is TRBV25-1, the J gene TRBJ2-1, with D maybe TRBD1 (6 bases). Trimming removed 5 bases at V and 3 bases at J, with 8 bases between. Germline values: CDR1 MGHDK, CDR2 SYGVNS. The CDR3 sequence is 13 residues long. This chain's CDR3 is CASSRGNYNEQFF. Here the CDR3 DNA reads TGTGCCAGCAGTAGGGGGAACTACAATGAGCAGTTCTTC.

This chain uses TRBV20-1 with TRBJ2-5, with D tentatively TRBD1 (5 bases). With 1 base removed from V and 4 bases from J, the gap between germline ends came to 13 bases. CDR1 is DFQATT and CDR2 is SNEGSKA in the germline V gene (reference sequence). The CDR3 contains 14 residues. The CDR3 DNA follows: TGCAGTGCTAGAGTCGACTCTAGGGGAGAGACCCAGTACTTC. Translating gives CSARVDSRGETQYF.

This clonotype came up a few times. J is TRBJ2-7 and V is TRBV5-1; D possibly corresponds to TRBD1 (5 bases). Germline-derived CDR1 and CDR2 are SGHRS and YFSETQ. V dropped 2 bases and J dropped 3 bases, with 12 bases sitting between them. CDR3 length: 14 amino acids. The CDR3 DNA reads as TGCGCCAGCAGCTTTGACAGATATAACTACGAGCAGTACTTC. It translates to CASSFDRYNYEQYF.

This clonotype occurred a few times. This chain links TRBV10-2 with TRBJ2-1; TRBD1 matches 8 bases. This CDR3 has 13 residues. In germline, CDR1 is WSHSY, CDR2 SAAADI. Unmatched junction bases numbered 8, after V lost 8 bases and J lost 8 bases. The CDR3 nucleotides are TGCGCCAGCGGAGGGACAGGTTACTATGAGCAGTTCTTC. This translates into CASGGTGYYEQFF.

This clonotype was seen a few times. The chain is built from TRBV6-5 and TRBJ1-4; maybe TRBD1 (5 bases). The CDR3 is made up of 15 amino acids. V was pared by 1 base and J by 7 bases, with 13 bases between. Germline V gene lookup returns CDR1 MNHEY and CDR2 SVGAGI. The CDR3, as DNA: TGTGCCAGCAGTTACTTCCAGGGCCGGGGTGAAAAACTGTTTTTT. The encoded protein is CASSYFQGRGEKLFF.

This clonotype was seen ten or more times. This chain links TRBV20-1 with TRBJ1-2; no reliable D call. The CDR3 totals 15 residues. Germline CDR1 reads DFQATT; CDR2 reads SNEGSKA (reference sequence). V lost 6 bases and J 4 bases, leaving 21 bases between the germline ends. The CDR3 nucleotides are TGCAGTGCCGCCCGTATCTTGGGGTCGGGCTATGGCTACACCTTC. This gives the protein CSAARILGSGYGYTF.

Many counts were recorded for this clonotype. The J gene is TRBJ2-4, the V gene TRBV4-2, with TRBD2 matching 11 bases. Germline V gene data show CDR1 as LGHNA and CDR2 as YNFKEQ. This CDR3 is built from 14 residues. V shed 5 bases, J shed 4 bases, and the junction held 1 base outside the gene matches. CDR3 DNA: TGTGCCAGCAGCGGGACTAGCGGTAAAAACATTCAGTACTTC. Translating gives CASSGTSGKNIQYF.

The chain combines TRBV3-1 with TRBJ2-1; 10 bases are a match to TRBD2. This CDR3 comprises 13 residues. Germline V lookup: CDR1 LGHDT, CDR2 YNNKEL (reference sequence). Losses at the gene ends were 9 bases for V and 5 bases for J; bases not matched to a gene: 4. CDR3: CASKREGNNEQFF. The CDR3 nucleotides are TGTGCCAGTAAGCGGGAGGGGAACAATGAGCAGTTCTTC.

Only a few counts were recorded for this clonotype. V gene TRBV5-4 combines with J gene TRBJ2-1; 7 bases fit TRBD1. Germline CDR1 reads SGHNT; CDR2 reads YYREEE (reference sequence). The CDR3 is 13 amino acids. With 5 bases clipped from V and 3 bases from J, the junction kept 2 bases outside the gene matches. The CDR3 nucleotides are TGTGCCAGCAGACGGGACAGCTACAATGAGCAGTTCTTC. It translates to CASRRDSYNEQFF.

The sample holds a few counts of this clonotype. The chain uses TRBV6-4 and TRBJ1-1; tentative D call: TRBD1 (6 bases). Trimming stripped 3 bases from V and 0 bases from J, with 8 bases between. The CDR3 extends over 14 amino acids. CDR1 and CDR2 (germline): MRHNA, SNTAGT. The CDR3 DNA follows: TGTGCCAGCAGTGAGGACAGACTGAACACTGAAGCTTTCTTT. It translates to CASSEDRLNTEAFF.

This clonotype was seen more than once but under ten times. V is TRBV12-3 or TRBV12-4 and J is TRBJ1-5, with D unclear. This CDR3 is built from 14 residues. V was cut by 4 bases and J by 2 bases, with 9 bases left in between. The CDR3 loop is CASSYGSGNQPQHF. In nucleotides, the CDR3 is TGTGCCAGCAGTTACGGGAGTGGCAATCAGCCCCAGCATTTT.

The sample holds a few counts of this clonotype. The J gene is TRBJ1-1, the V gene TRBV27, with 7 bases lining up with TRBD1. CDR3 length: 15 residues. Germline values: CDR1 MNHEY, CDR2 SMNVEV (reference sequence). J was trimmed by 0 bases and V by 5 bases; bases with no gene match: 6. The CDR3 loop reads CASSKRTGLNTEAFF. The CDR3 coding sequence is TGTGCCAGCAGTAAGAGGACAGGTTTGAACACTGAAGCTTTCTTT.

This clonotype was found a few times. This chain links TRBV12-3 or TRBV12-4 with TRBJ1-5, with D tentatively TRBD1 (6 bases). V was clipped by 4 bases and J by 5 bases, with 12 bases between them. The CDR3 extends over 14 amino acids. As DNA, the CDR3 is TGTGCCAGCAGTTACCGGGACACTGATCAGCCCCAGCATTTT. Protein product: CASSYRDTDQPQHF.

This sequence joins TRBV4-2 and TRBJ2-1, with 9 bases aligning to TRBD2. In germline, CDR1 is LGHNA, CDR2 YNFKEQ. The CDR3 runs to 17 residues. V trimming: 6 bases; J trimming: 5 bases; junction bases outside the gene matches: 14. CDR3 amino acids: CASSSNPLAGPNNEQFF. Written as DNA, the CDR3 is TGTGCCAGCAGTAGCAACCCTCTAGCGGGGCCCAACAATGAGCAGTTCTTC.

The rearrangement joins TRBV19 to TRBJ1-5; D gene ambiguous. Trimming pared 6 bases from V and 0 bases from J, leaving 9 bases between. The CDR3 is 14 amino acids. Per the germline V gene, CDR1 is LNHDA and CDR2 is SQIVND (reference sequence). CDR3 sequence (DNA): TGTGCCAGTAGCGGCAGGTATAGCAATCAGCCCCAGCATTTT. Encoded protein: CASSGRYSNQPQHF.

This clonotype was picked up many times. V and J are TRBV7-9 and TRBJ2-1, with 9 bases matching TRBD2. Germline V gives CDR1 SEHNR, CDR2 FQNEAQ (reference sequence). Trimming took 6 bases from V and 15 from J; bases not matched to a gene: 12. The CDR3 loop spans 13 amino acids. CDR3 in DNA: TGTGCCAGCAGTTCCGGGACTAGCCTAAACCGGTTCTTC. Translated, it gives CASSSGTSLNRFF.

This chain links TRBV5-1 with TRBJ2-1; 10 bases match TRBD1. CDR3 length equals 16 residues. The germline gives CDR1 SGHRS, CDR2 YFSETQ. The trim removed 4 bases at V and 8 bases at J, leaving 12 bases unmatched. CDR3 DNA sequence: TGCGCCAGCAGCCCTAGTGGGGGACAGGGGATCTATGAGCAGTTCTTC. It is translated as CASSPSGGQGIYEQFF.

This clonotype occurred many times. V is TRBV11-2 and J is TRBJ2-7; TRBD2 is a possible D gene (6 bases). The length of the CDR3 is 16 residues. From germline, CDR1 is SGHAT and CDR2 FQNNGV. Trimming pared 6 bases from V and 3 bases from J, leaving 21 bases between. This CDR3 is CASSLRGGTGSYEQYF. For the CDR3, the DNA is TGTGCCAGCAGTTTACGAGGCGGGACTGGGAGCTACGAGCAGTACTTC.